Reported below is one T cell receptor (beta chain). Its specificity is unknown. The CDR3 has 15 residues. Per the germline V gene, CDR1 is SGHKS and CDR2 is YYEKEE (reference sequence). Incorporation of UMIs carrying a 6-nucleotide sample barcode was performed by template switching. TCRdb processed the 5' RACE reads again and assigns one entry to each CDR3 protein, with no DNA. This table lists 200,000 to 250,000 distinct CDR3 sequences. The data belong to a study of monozygotic twins with inflammatory bowel disease. Study-wide results and caveats: Healthy twins showed more clonotype sharing with others than IBD patients, especially patients with disease activity. No single strong signal or clonotype associated with IBD was supported.

The source of this sequence is a human donor with ulcerative colitis or Crohn's disease, or a healthy co-twin of an affected twin (not recorded which). The specimen sequenced was blood. V is TRBV5-5 and J is TRBJ1-4; TCRdb calls TRBD1, which cannot be checked without DNA. CDR3: CASSGRGQATEKLFF.